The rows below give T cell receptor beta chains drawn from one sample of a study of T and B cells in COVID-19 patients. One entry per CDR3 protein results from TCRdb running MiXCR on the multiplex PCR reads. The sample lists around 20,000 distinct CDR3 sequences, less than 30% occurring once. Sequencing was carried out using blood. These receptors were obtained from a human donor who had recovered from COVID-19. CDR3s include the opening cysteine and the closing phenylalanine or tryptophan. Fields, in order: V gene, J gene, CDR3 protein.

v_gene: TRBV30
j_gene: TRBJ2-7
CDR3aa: CAWSIRDDFYEQYF

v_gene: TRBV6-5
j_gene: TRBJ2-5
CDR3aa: CASSPTSGGETQYF

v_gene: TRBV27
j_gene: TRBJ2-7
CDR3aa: CASSLSSAGPSYEQYF

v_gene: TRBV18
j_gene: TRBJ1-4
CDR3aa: CASSSPAGEGEKLFF

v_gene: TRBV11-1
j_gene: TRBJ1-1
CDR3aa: CASKKNRAGNTEAFF

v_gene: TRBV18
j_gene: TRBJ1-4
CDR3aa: CASSPPLREKLFF

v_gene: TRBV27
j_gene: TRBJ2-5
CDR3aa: CASSLRSGGLQETQYF

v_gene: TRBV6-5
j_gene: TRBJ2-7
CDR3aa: CASSYSLAGVDEQYF

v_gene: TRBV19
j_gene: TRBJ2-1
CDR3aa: CASSISGSNEQFF

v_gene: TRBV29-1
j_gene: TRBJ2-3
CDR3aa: CSVGGTSVTDTQYF

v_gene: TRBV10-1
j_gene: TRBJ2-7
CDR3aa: CASSEEGSYEQYF

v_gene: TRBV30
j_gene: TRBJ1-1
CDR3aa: CAWSHPGQGGTEAFF

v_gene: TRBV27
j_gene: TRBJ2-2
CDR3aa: CASSRDRGLGGELFF

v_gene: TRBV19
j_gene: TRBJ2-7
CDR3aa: CASSTGLGPYEQYF

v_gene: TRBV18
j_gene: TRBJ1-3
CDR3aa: CASSPAGGSGNTIYF

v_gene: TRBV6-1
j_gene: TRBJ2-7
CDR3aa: CASSRYRDSPGDLYEQYF

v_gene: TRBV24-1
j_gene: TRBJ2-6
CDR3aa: CATSEGGYGSGANVLTF

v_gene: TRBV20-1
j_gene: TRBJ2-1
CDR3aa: CSATPDEGEQFF

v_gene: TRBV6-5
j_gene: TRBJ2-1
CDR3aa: CASSTSGGADEQFF

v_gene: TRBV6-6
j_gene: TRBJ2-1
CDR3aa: CASSYGPAGEGNEQFF

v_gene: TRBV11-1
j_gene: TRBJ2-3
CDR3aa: CASSLGLAGSKDTQYF

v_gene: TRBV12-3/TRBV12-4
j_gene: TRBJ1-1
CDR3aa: CASSLLGKGDTEAFF

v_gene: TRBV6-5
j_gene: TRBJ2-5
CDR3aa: CASRRRGGGIETQYF

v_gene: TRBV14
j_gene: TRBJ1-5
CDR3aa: CASSKGQNPQGNQPQHF

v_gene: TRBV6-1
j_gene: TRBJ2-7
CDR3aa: CASSVPYEQYF

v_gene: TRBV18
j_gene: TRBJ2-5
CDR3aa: CASSSGLAGVGETQYF

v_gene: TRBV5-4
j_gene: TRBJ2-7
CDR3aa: CASSLVTSGREEQYF

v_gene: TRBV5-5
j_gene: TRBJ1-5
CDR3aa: CASSQTGNRRNQPQHF

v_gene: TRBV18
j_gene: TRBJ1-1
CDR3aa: CASSPPWQGEGTEAFF

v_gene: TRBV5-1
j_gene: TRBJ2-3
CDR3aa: CASSLRTSGRATDTQYF

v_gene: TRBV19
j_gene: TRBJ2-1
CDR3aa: CASSSPGGVKRYNKQFF

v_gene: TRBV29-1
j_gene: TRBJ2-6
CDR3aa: CSAGGQRSGANVLTF

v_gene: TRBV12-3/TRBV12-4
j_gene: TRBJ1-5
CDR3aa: CASSTTGVPQHF

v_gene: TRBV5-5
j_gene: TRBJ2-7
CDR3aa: CASSLGQGLGEQYF

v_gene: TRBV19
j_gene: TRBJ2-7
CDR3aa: CASSPGQGTYEQYF

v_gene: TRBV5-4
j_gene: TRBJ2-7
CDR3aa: CASSLAVRGDHEQYF

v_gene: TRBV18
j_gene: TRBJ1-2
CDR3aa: CASSPDRNYGYTF

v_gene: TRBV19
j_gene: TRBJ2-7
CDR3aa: CASSIGVTSANYEQYF

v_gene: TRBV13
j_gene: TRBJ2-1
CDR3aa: CASSLGSGRGNEQFF

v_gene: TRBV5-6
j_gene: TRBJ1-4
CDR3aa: CASSLWVEEKLFF

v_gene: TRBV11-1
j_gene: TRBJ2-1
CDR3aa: CASSPASGSYDEQFF

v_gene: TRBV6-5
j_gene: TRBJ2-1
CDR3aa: CASSYFGEGEQFF

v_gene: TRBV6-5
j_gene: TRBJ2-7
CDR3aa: CARSTQTGAYEQYF

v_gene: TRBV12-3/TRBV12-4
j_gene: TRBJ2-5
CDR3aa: CASSPTGLAGAGETQYF

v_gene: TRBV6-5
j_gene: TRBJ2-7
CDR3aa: CASSAAGTTNYEQYF

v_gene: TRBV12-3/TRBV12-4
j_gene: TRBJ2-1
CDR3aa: CASTPTSGGYNEQFF

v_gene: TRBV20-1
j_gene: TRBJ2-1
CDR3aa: CSAHSAGSSYNEQFF

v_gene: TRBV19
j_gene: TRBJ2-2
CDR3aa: CASSIRGLGGELFF

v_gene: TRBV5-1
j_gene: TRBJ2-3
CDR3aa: CASSLAGGEVDTQYF

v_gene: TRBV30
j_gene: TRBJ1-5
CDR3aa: CAWSETDNQPQHF

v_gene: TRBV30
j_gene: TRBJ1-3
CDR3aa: CAWSAGNTIYF

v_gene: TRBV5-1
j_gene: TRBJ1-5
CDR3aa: CASSLGSTGQGQPQHF

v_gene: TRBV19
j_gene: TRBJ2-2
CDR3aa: CASSRGTGGMGGELFF

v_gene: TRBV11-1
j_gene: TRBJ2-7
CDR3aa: CASSSQPGLAREQYF

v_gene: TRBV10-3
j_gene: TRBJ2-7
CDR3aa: CAIRPGLERHEQYF